This T cell receptor beta chain was documented in a study of T cells in Graves' hyperthyroidism and ophthalmopathy. This clonotype showed up just once. The CDR3 is 14 residues long. V lost 4 bases and J 0 bases, leaving 8 bases between the germline ends. Germline V gene sequence: CDR1 SGHTA, CDR2 FQGTGA. Amplification yielded TCR beta CDR3 regions, with RNA transcripts as the source. The HTBI set primed first-round TCR CDR3 RT-PCR. TCRdb re-derived calls from the multiplex PCR reads in MiXCR, one entry per CDR3 protein. The data show roughly 640,000 distinct CDR3 sequences, roughly a sixth seen once. Sequencing was performed on blood. This receptor was taken from a woman aged 40-49 years with Graves' ophthalmopathy. J is TRBJ2-3 and V is TRBV7-3, with D unresolved. CDR3: CASSSQISTDTQYF. CDR3 in DNA: TGTGCCAGCAGCTCCCAAATTAGCACAGATACGCAGTATTTT.